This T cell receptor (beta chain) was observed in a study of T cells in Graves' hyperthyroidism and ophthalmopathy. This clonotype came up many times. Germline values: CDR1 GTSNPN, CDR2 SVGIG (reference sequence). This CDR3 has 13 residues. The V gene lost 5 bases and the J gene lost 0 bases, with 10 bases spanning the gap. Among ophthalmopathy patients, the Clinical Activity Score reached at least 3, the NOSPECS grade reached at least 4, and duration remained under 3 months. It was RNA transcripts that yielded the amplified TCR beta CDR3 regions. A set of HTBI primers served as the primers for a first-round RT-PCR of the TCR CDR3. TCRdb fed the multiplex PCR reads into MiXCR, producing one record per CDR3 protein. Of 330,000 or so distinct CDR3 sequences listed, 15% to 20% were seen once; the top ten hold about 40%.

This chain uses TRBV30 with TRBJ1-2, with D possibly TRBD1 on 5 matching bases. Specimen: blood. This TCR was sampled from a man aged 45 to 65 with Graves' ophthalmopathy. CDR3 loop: CAWAGTSNYGYTF. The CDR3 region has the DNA TGTGCCTGGGCAGGGACCTCTAACTATGGCTACACCTTC.